Shown below are 8 T cell receptor beta chains from a single sample sequenced in a study of blood T cell repertoires in COVID-19 (dated by TCRdb to about 2020). The protocol used for the library was the immunoSEQ multiplex PCR assay. TCRdb provides this immuneACCESS table in a form limited to in-frame rearrangements. Some clones are lacking; in checked studies, under half of them reflect an unresolved V gene, and why the rest are absent is not known. Present in this sample are some 130,000 clones, approximately 89% of which were seen just once. The top ten hold 10% of the sample. Source material: peripheral blood. The receptors shown here come from a man in his fifties with acute or convalescent COVID-19.

The V and J genes are TRBV5-1 and TRBJ2-7, with a weak D call TRBD1 (5 bases). Germline assignment: CDR1 SGHRS and CDR2 YFSETQ. V gave up 3 bases and J gave up 5 bases, with 18 bases separating them. This CDR3 is 15 amino acids long. The CDR3 nucleotides are TGCGCCAGCAGCTCCCTTCACCAGGGCGACCACGAGCAGTACTTC. As protein: CASSSLHQGDHEQYF.

The chain has TRBV2 and TRBJ2-6, with D unclear. Germline loops: CDR1 SNHLY, CDR2 FYNNEI. V dropped 8 bases and J dropped 4 bases, with 6 bases sitting between them. CDR3 length: 12 residues. CDR3 in amino acids: CASVRGANVLTF. The CDR3 DNA follows: TGTGCCAGCGTGAGAGGGGCCAACGTCCTGACTTTC.

This sequence joins TRBV2 and TRBJ1-1, with TRBD1 matching over 8 bases. Germline loops: CDR1 SNHLY, CDR2 FYNNEI. The junction had 11 bases not matched to a gene; V was cut back by 7 bases and J by 7 bases. The CDR3 spans 14 residues. CDR3 residues: CASILQGATGEAFF. The CDR3, as DNA: TGTGCCAGCATCCTGCAGGGGGCAACAGGTGAAGCTTTCTTT.

The V and J genes are TRBV28 and TRBJ2-1; 10 positions match TRBD2. V gave up 6 bases and J gave up 6 bases; unmatched junction bases: 8. Germline V gene data show CDR1 as MDHEN and CDR2 as SYDVKM. This CDR3 is 15 amino acids long. Here the CDR3 reads CASSPPTSGTNEQFF. The CDR3 coding sequence is TGTGCCAGCAGCCCCCCCACTAGCGGGACCAATGAGCAGTTCTTC.

The DNA for the CDR3 is TGTGCCACCTCTAGGAGGGCGGGACGTAACAATGAGCAGTTCTTC. The encoded protein is CATSRRAGRNNEQFF. This rearrangement joins TRBV25-1 to TRBJ2-1; TRBD2 is a possible D gene (6 bases). This CDR3 has 15 amino acids. Germline CDR1 and CDR2: MGHDK and SYGVNS. V lost 10 bases to trimming and J lost 5 bases, with 21 bases between them.

This clone has just a few counts. V usage is TRBV11-2 and J usage is TRBJ2-3; perhaps TRBD2 as D (5 bases). Trimming pared 1 base from V and 3 bases from J, leaving 14 bases between. CDR1 is SGHAT and CDR2 is FQNNGV in the germline V gene. The CDR3 runs to 16 residues. DNA of the CDR3: TGTGCCAGCAGCTTAGCTCCCGGGATAGGTACAGATACGCAGTATTTT. It encodes CASSLAPGIGTDTQYF.

This clone has just a few counts. V usage is TRBV2 and J usage is TRBJ1-5, with D possibly being TRBD1 (5 bases). The CDR3 is 15 amino acids. Germline values: CDR1 SNHLY, CDR2 FYNNEI. With 7 bases removed from V and 3 bases from J, the gap between germline ends came to 16 bases. The CDR3 spells CASTRTGVLNQPQHF. The DNA for the CDR3 is TGTGCCAGCACCAGAACGGGGGTACTCAATCAGCCCCAGCATTTT.

This sequence joins TRBV14 and TRBJ2-2, with a possible D match to TRBD2 (6 bases). Trimming removed 0 bases at V and 8 bases at J, with 16 bases between. The length of the CDR3 is 16 residues. Germline V gene data show CDR1 as SGHDN and CDR2 as FVKESK. CDR3 DNA sequence: TGTGCCAGCAGCCAAGAGGCGGGACTGCCGTCTGGGGAGCTGTTTTTT. Protein: CASSQEAGLPSGELFF.